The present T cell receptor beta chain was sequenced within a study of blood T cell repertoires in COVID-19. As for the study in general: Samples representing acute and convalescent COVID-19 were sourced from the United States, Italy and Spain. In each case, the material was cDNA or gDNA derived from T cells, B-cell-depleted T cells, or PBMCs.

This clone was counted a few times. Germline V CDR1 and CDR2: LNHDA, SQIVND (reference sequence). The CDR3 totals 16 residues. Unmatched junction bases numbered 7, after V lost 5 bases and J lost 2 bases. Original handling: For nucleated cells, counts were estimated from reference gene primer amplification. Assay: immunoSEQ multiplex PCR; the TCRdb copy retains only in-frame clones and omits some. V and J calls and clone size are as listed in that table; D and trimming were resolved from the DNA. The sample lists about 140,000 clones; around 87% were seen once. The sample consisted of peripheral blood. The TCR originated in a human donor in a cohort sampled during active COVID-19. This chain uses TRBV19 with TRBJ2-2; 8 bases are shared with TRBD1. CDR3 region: CASSHRTGTNTGELFF. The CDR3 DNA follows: TGTGCCAGTAGTCATCGGACAGGGACAAACACCGGGGAGCTGTTTTTT. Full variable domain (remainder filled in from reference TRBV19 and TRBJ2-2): DGGITQSPKYLFRKEGQNVTLSCEQNLNHDAMYWYRQDPGQGLRLIYYSQIVNDFQKGDIAEGYSVSREKKESFPLTVTSAQKNPTAFYLCASSHRTGTNTGELFFGEGSRLTVL.